One sample yielded the 25 T cell receptor beta chains listed below, sequenced in a study of OX40 agonist ivuxolimab in advanced cancers. Sequenced by immunoSEQ multiplex PCR; TCRdb stores in-frame clones only, minus some. The sample holds about 81,000 clones, around four fifths seen once. The sequences come from CD4+ or CD8+ T cells sorted from blood, collected in a trial of the OX40 agonist ivuxolimab. The receptors were gathered from an adult with an advanced solid tumor such as melanoma, head and neck, liver or kidney cancer.

The chain combines TRBV5-8 with TRBJ2-2, with a weak D call TRBD2 (5 bases). The germline gives CDR1 SGHTS, CDR2 YDEGEE. Trimming took off 2 bases at V and 0 bases at J, with 8 bases between the two ends. CDR3 size: 15 residues. The CDR3 is CASSFGLTNTGELFF. CDR3 bases: TGTGCCAGCAGCTTTGGACTGACGAACACCGGGGAGCTGTTTTTT.

The V and J genes are TRBV27 and TRBJ2-2; TRBD2 might be the D (6 bases). The CDR3 sequence is 12 residues long. The V end lost 8 bases, the J end lost 6 bases, and 10 bases lay between the germline ends. Per the germline V gene, CDR1 is MNHEY and CDR2 is SMNVEV (reference sequence). CDR3 residues: CASGPGAGELFF. As DNA, the CDR3 is TGTGCCAGCGGCCCGGGGGCCGGGGAGCTGTTTTTT.

This chain joins TRBV5-5 and TRBJ1-2, with 7 bases fitting TRBD1. Germline V CDR1 and CDR2: SGHKS, YYEKEE (reference sequence). V lost 0 bases and J lost 4; bases outside the gene matches: 6. The CDR3 consists of 15 residues. The chain's CDR3 is CASSLEGAGSYGYTF. CDR3 nucleotide sequence: TGTGCCAGCAGCTTGGAGGGGGCGGGTAGCTATGGCTACACCTTC.

This clone was seen only once. V usage is TRBV11-3 and J usage is TRBJ2-5, with TRBD2 identical over 15 bases. With V trimmed by 5 bases and J by 4 bases, 5 bases remained unmatched. This CDR3 spans 16 amino acids. Germline CDR1 SGHNT, CDR2 YENEEA. DNA of the CDR3: TGTGCCAGCAGCACGGGACTAGCGGGAGGAGGAGAGACCCAGTACTTC. This encodes CASSTGLAGGGETQYF.

This rearrangement joins TRBV10-3 to TRBJ2-3; 11 nucleotides line up with TRBD2. CDR1 is ENHRY and CDR2 is SYGVKD in the germline V gene. CDR3 size: 15 residues. V lost 3 bases, J lost 3 bases, and 2 bases stayed unmatched. CDR3 in amino acids: CAISELAGATDTQYF. For the CDR3, the DNA is TGTGCCATCAGTGAACTAGCGGGGGCTACAGATACGCAGTATTTT.

The chain recombines TRBV19 with TRBJ1-5; TRBD1 is a possible D gene (6 bases). The CDR3 covers 15 residues. The germline V and J ends were trimmed by 6 bases and 0 bases, with 12 bases remaining between them. Germline V gene lookup returns CDR1 LNHDA and CDR2 SQIVND (reference sequence). The chain's CDR3 is CASSPNRDSNQPQHF. DNA of the CDR3: TGTGCCAGTAGCCCAAACAGGGATAGCAATCAGCCCCAGCATTTT.

The chain couples TRBV10-3 to TRBJ2-1; TRBD1 matches at 10 bases. Trimming removed 6 bases from V and 8 bases from J; junction bases left unmatched: 10. Germline V gene sequence: CDR1 ENHRY, CDR2 SYGVKD. The CDR3 is made up of 15 amino acids. The chain's CDR3 is CAIRTGGNSYDEQFF. CDR3 sequence (DNA): TGTGCCATCAGGACAGGGGGCAATAGTTACGATGAGCAGTTCTTC.

This chain joins TRBV6-5 and TRBJ2-2; D remains unclear. The CDR3 contains 15 residues. CDR1 is MNHEY, CDR2 SVGAGI, per germline. Deletions cut 4 bases from V and 0 bases from J, with 9 bases between. CDR3 loop: CASSFSRTNTGELFF. In nucleotides, the CDR3 is TGTGCCAGCAGTTTCTCTAGAACGAACACCGGGGAGCTGTTTTTT.

V is TRBV27 and J is TRBJ2-7; 9 nucleotides agree with TRBD2. CDR1 MNHEY and CDR2 SMNVEV come from the germline V gene (reference sequence). With V trimmed by 5 bases and J by 5 bases, 7 bases remained unmatched. This CDR3 region has 14 residues. This CDR3 is CASSTGLAANEQYF. The CDR3 nucleotides read TGTGCCAGCAGTACGGGACTAGCAGCCAACGAGCAGTACTTC.

The V call is TRBV27, the J call TRBJ2-1; D may be TRBD1 or TRBD2 (5 bases each). In germline, CDR1 is MNHEY, CDR2 SMNVEV (reference sequence). CDR3 length: 14 amino acids. V was trimmed by 5 bases and J by 5 bases, leaving 13 bases between them. CDR3 nucleotide sequence: TGTGCCAGCAGTGTCCGGGACGGTGACAATGAGCAGTTCTTC. As protein: CASSVRDGDNEQFF.

In its sample, this clone was seen a few times. Other DNA sequences from this sample encode an identical CDR3 as well. This sequence joins TRBV14 and TRBJ2-5; 7 nucleotides agree with TRBD2. Trimming at V came to 0 bases and at J to 6 bases, leaving 13 bases not matched to a gene. The CDR3 runs 17 residues. Germline V CDR1 and CDR2: SGHDN, FVKESK. The CDR3 loop reads CASSQDWGDYQEQTQYF. In nucleotides, the CDR3 is TGTGCCAGCAGCCAAGATTGGGGGGACTATCAAGAGCAGACCCAGTACTTC. Full variable domain (remainder filled in from reference TRBV14 and TRBJ2-5): EAGVTQFPSHSVIEKGQTVTLRCDPISGHDNLYWYRRVMGKEIKFLLHFVKESKQDESGMPNNRFLAERTGGTYSTLKVQPAELEDSGVYFCASSQDWGDYQEQTQYFGPGTRLLVL.

The rearrangement links TRBV9 to TRBJ2-2; D uncertain. From germline, CDR1 is SGDLS and CDR2 YYNGEE. V lost 5 bases and J lost 3, with 14 bases in between. The CDR3 is 15 amino acids. The DNA for the CDR3 is TGTGCCAGCAGTCCCTTCGGCGGCGACACCGGGGAGCTGTTTTTT. This translates into CASSPFGGDTGELFF.

The chain couples TRBV7-9 to TRBJ1-1; 8 bases match TRBD1. There are 15 residues in the CDR3. With 4 bases clipped from V and 4 bases from J, the junction kept 8 bases outside the gene matches. Per germline, CDR1 SEHNR and CDR2 FQNEAQ (reference sequence). DNA for the CDR3: TGTGCCAGCAGCTCCCAGGGGGCGTCTAGCACTGAAGCTTTCTTT. It encodes CASSSQGASSTEAFF.

The V and J genes are TRBV18 and TRBJ2-4, with TRBD2 matching 11 bases. The CDR3 consists of 15 residues. The trim removed 2 bases at V and 8 bases at J, leaving 5 bases unmatched. CDR1 and CDR2 from the germline V gene are KGHSH and LQKENI. The CDR3 region is CASSPASGGSDIQYF. The CDR3 DNA reads TGTGCCAGCTCACCAGCTAGCGGGGGGTCGGACATTCAGTACTTC.

V gene TRBV19 combines with J gene TRBJ2-6, with 9 bases matching TRBD1. The V segment lost 7 bases and the J segment 1 base; nucleotides outside the gene matches: 5. Germline V lookup: CDR1 LNHDA, CDR2 SQIVND (reference sequence). The CDR3 is made up of 16 amino acids. The CDR3 sequence is CASTLGQGSGANVLTF. The CDR3 region has the DNA TGTGCCAGTACCCTAGGACAGGGGTCTGGGGCCAACGTCCTGACTTTC. The full variable domain, with the rest looked up from reference TRBV19 and TRBJ2-6, is DGGITQSPKYLFRKEGQNVTLSCEQNLNHDAMYWYRQDPGQGLRLIYYSQIVNDFQKGDIAEGYSVSREKKESFPLTVTSAQKNPTAFYLCASTLGQGSGANVLTFGAGSRLTVL.

The chain has TRBV28 and TRBJ2-7, with unresolved D. Trimming pared 7 bases from V and 7 bases from J, leaving 17 bases between. CDR3 length equals 13 residues. CDR1 is MDHEN, CDR2 SYDVKM, per germline. The CDR3 bases are TGTGCCAGCACCCTAATCTACATGAAGGAGCAGTACTTC. This codes for CASTLIYMKEQYF.

The gene calls are TRBV7-2 and TRBJ1-2; no firm D call. The V gene lost 3 bases and the J gene lost 6 bases, with 8 bases spanning the gap. Per germline, CDR1 SGHTA and CDR2 FQGNSA. This CDR3 is 12 amino acids long. The CDR3 nucleotides are TGTGCCAGCAGCTTTTTCGGGGATGGCTACACCTTC. Amino acid sequence: CASSFFGDGYTF.

V and J are TRBV6-5 and TRBJ1-1; D is ambiguous. Germline loops: CDR1 MNHEY, CDR2 SVGAGI. The V end was cut by 2 bases, the J end by 0 bases, with 13 bases between. This CDR3 contains 16 residues. The CDR3 nucleotides are TGTGCCAGCAGTTACGCCCCCTGGAGCATGAACACTGAAGCTTTCTTT. It is translated as CASSYAPWSMNTEAFF.

J is TRBJ1-4 and V is TRBV28, with D maybe TRBD1 (5 bases). This CDR3 is 15 amino acids long. Per germline, CDR1 MDHEN and CDR2 SYDVKM. Trimming stripped 7 bases from V and 3 bases from J, with 15 bases between. CDR3 sequence: CASTPWWGSNEKLFF. In DNA, the CDR3 is TGTGCCAGCACCCCCTGGTGGGGGTCTAATGAAAAACTGTTTTTT.

This clone was picked up a small number of times. This chain uses TRBV6-6 with TRBJ2-1; perhaps TRBD2 as D (7 bases). Germline V gene lookup returns CDR1 MNHNY and CDR2 SVGAGI (reference sequence). The CDR3 length is 15 residues. Trimming pared 5 bases from V and 4 bases from J, leaving 15 bases between. Here the CDR3 reads CASSEWGGQYNEQFF. CDR3 nucleotides: TGTGCCAGCAGTGAGTGGGGGGGGCAATACAATGAGCAGTTCTTC.

The V call is TRBV28, the J call TRBJ2-3, with 7 bases aligning to TRBD1. The CDR3 runs 14 residues. Germline V gives CDR1 MDHEN, CDR2 SYDVKM. V lost 6 bases, J lost 3 bases, and 6 bases stayed unmatched. The CDR3 region has the DNA TGTGCCAGCAGAACCGACAGGGAAACAGATACGCAGTATTTT. Its translation: CASRTDRETDTQYF. The full variable domain, its missing parts supplied by reference TRBV28 and TRBJ2-3, is DVKVTQSSRYLVKRTGEKVFLECVQDMDHENMFWYRQDPGLGLRLIYFSYDVKMKEKGDIPEGYSVSREKKERFSLILESASTNQTSMYLCASRTDRETDTQYFGPGTRLTVL.

This chain joins TRBV19 and TRBJ1-2; a possible D gene is TRBD1 (5 bases). There are 15 residues in the CDR3. Looked up from germline, CDR1 is LNHDA and CDR2 is SQIVND (reference sequence). V was cut by 3 bases and J by 4 bases, with 15 bases left in between. CDR3 bases: TGTGCCAGTAGTATCACGGGGCCCGACGGCTATGGCTACACCTTC. This gives the protein CASSITGPDGYGYTF.

This clone was seen a handful of times. CDR3 nucleotides: TGTGCCAGTAGTGCGGACAGCCATGGAACTAATGAAAAACTGTTTTTT. This translates into CASSADSHGTNEKLFF. The chain is built from TRBV19 and TRBJ1-4; D perhaps matches TRBD1 (6 bases). CDR3 length: 16 amino acids. The germline V gene encodes CDR1 LNHDA and CDR2 SQIVND (reference sequence). The V end lost 5 bases, the J end lost 1 base, and 14 bases lay between the germline ends.

V gene TRBV28 combines with J gene TRBJ2-5; D unresolved. The CDR3 has 11 amino acids. Trimming left V 4 bases short and J 7 bases short, with 7 bases between. CDR1 MDHEN and CDR2 SYDVKM come from the germline V gene. This chain's CDR3 is CASSWGRTQYF. The CDR3 DNA sequence: TGTGCCAGCAGTTGGGGTCGGACCCAGTACTTC.

The V call is TRBV2, the J call TRBJ2-6; D gene ambiguous. Germline V gene data show CDR1 as SNHLY and CDR2 as FYNNEI. V gave up 4 bases and J gave up 3 bases, with 4 bases separating them. This CDR3 region has 13 residues. This chain's CDR3 is CASSVIGANVLTF. The DNA for the CDR3 is TGTGCCAGCAGTGTGATTGGGGCCAACGTCCTGACTTTC.